One and the same sample provided the 5 T cell receptor beta chains below, sequenced in a study of technical replicates of blood from a few donors. The assay was immunoSEQ multiplex PCR, and TCRdb's table has in-frame clones only and misses some. The data show roughly 60,000 clones, with approximately 87% seen just once and approximately 4.7% held by the top ten. What was sequenced was PBMCs. These receptors all come from a human donor in good health. Some clones in this sample may be carry-over from other donors' samples.

The genes are TRBV2 and TRBJ2-3; 12 bases are shared with TRBD2. Per the germline V gene, CDR1 is SNHLY and CDR2 is FYNNEI. With V trimmed by 7 bases and J by 4 bases, 6 bases remained unmatched. This CDR3 contains 15 residues. In DNA form, the CDR3 reads TGTGCCAGCACAACTAGCGGGAGGATGGCAGATACGCAGTATTTT. Its protein product is CASTTSGRMADTQYF.

This chain uses TRBV21-1 with TRBJ1-2; the table's D gene call, TRBD1, was not cross checked with the DNA. TRBV21-1 is a pseudogene segment. CDR3 length: 16 amino acids. The CDR3 reads CASSKDRQGAVFGYTF. The CDR3, as DNA: TGTGCCAGCAGCAAAGACCGGCAGGGGGCGGTTTTTGGCTACACCTTC.

V is TRBV7-9 and J is TRBJ2-5; D is unclear. CDR1 and CDR2 from the germline V gene are SEHNR and FQNEAQ (reference sequence). V was trimmed by 2 bases and J by 1 base, leaving 8 bases between them. The CDR3 contains 14 residues. Written as DNA, the CDR3 is TGTGCCAGCAGCTTAATGTCTGTCCAAGAGACCCAGTACTTC. Encoded protein: CASSLMSVQETQYF.

The CDR3 here is CASSSRDSYEQYF. The CDR3, as DNA: TGTGCCAGCAGCTCCCGGGACAGCTACGAGCAGTACTTC. The chain has TRBV6-5 and TRBJ2-7, with 7 bases identical to TRBD1. CDR3 size: 13 residues. V lost 6 bases to trimming and J lost 3 bases; unmatched junction nucleotides: 5. Germline V lookup: CDR1 MNHEY, CDR2 SVGAGI.

J is TRBJ1-5 and V is TRBV30; tentative D call: TRBD1 (5 bases). The ends were cut back, 4 bases at V and 0 bases at J, with 7 bases in the middle. CDR1 GTSNPN and CDR2 SVGIG come from the germline V gene (reference sequence). The CDR3 loop spans 13 amino acids. CDR3 in amino acids: CAWNRNSNQPQHF. DNA of the CDR3: TGTGCCTGGAACAGGAATAGCAATCAGCCCCAGCATTTT.